The 23 T cell receptor beta chains in this list originate from one sample, sequenced in a study of cytomegalovirus exposure and HLA in healthy donors. PCR was performed using 60 Vbeta and 13 Jbeta primers. Here immunoSEQ multiplex PCR was the method, and the copy in TCRdb shows in-frame clones only, minus some. The profile shows more than 85,000 clones, roughly 69% of them singletons. The sequenced material came from PBMCs. These receptors originate from a woman under 40 in good health and CMV-seronegative.

As for this clone: Other DNA sequences in the sample encode the same CDR3. The chain uses TRBV27 and TRBJ1-2, with 10 bases that match TRBD1. Trimming at V came to 6 bases and at J to 4 bases, leaving 8 bases not matched to a gene. Germline CDR1 and CDR2: MNHEY and SMNVEV (reference sequence). This CDR3 has 15 amino acids. CDR3: CASSPPGQGIYGYTF. The CDR3 DNA follows: TGTGCCAGCAGCCCCCCGGGACAGGGGATCTATGGCTACACCTTC.

The chain couples TRBV29-1 to TRBJ1-5; possibly TRBD1 for D (5 bases). The CDR3 consists of 13 residues. Trimming pared 7 bases from V and 1 base from J, leaving 11 bases between. Germline CDR1 reads SQVTM; CDR2 reads ANQGSEA. CDR3 protein: CSGAQGSNQPQHF. CDR3 coding DNA: TGCAGCGGAGCGCAGGGAAGCAATCAGCCCCAGCATTTT.

This clone was picked up a small number of times. The chain carries TRBV28 and TRBJ1-2, with D unclear. CDR3 length: 12 residues. The V and J ends lost 3 bases and 3 bases respectively, with 5 bases between them. Germline V CDR1 and CDR2: MDHEN, SYDVKM. CDR3 amino acids: CASSLRDYGYTF. The CDR3, as DNA: TGTGCCAGCAGTTTGAGAGACTATGGCTACACCTTC.

The rearrangement links TRBV20-1 to TRBJ1-5; D not certain. Trimming took 3 bases from V and 2 from J, leaving 2 bases between them. This CDR3 comprises 11 residues. Germline assignment: CDR1 DFQATT and CDR2 SNEGSKA (reference sequence). The CDR3 here is CSASGNQPQHF. The CDR3, as DNA: TGCAGTGCTAGCGGCAATCAGCCCCAGCATTTT.

In its sample, this clone was seen once. The J gene is TRBJ2-7, the V gene TRBV27; TRBD2 might be the D (5 bases). The CDR3 sequence is 14 residues long. Trimming took off 10 bases at V and 0 bases at J, with 16 bases between the two ends. The germline V gene encodes CDR1 MNHEY and CDR2 SMNVEV (reference sequence). CDR3 coding DNA: TGTGCCACTGGCTCGCCCGGGATCTCCTACGAGCAGTACTTC. As protein: CATGSPGISYEQYF.

V usage is TRBV11-3 and J usage is TRBJ2-6, with 8 bases identical to TRBD1. V shed 5 bases and J 0 bases; nucleotides not matched to a gene: 9. The CDR3 contains 18 residues. Germline lookup yields CDR1 SGHNT and CDR2 YENEEA. The CDR3 is CASSPGQGIRSGANVLTF. CDR3 bases: TGTGCCAGCAGCCCCGGACAGGGAATACGCTCTGGGGCCAACGTCCTGACTTTC. The full variable domain, rest sourced from reference TRBV11-3 and TRBJ2-6, is EAGVVQSPRYKIIEKKQPVAFWCNPISGHNTLYWYLQNLGQGPELLIRYENEEAVDDSQLPKDRFSAERLKGVDSTLKIQPAELGDSAVYLCASSPGQGIRSGANVLTFGAGSRLTVL.

This clone was seen once. The chain employs TRBV7-7 and TRBJ2-2; 10 bases map to TRBD1. The V and J ends lost 4 bases and 9 bases, in that order; junction bases with no gene match: 8. The germline V gene has CDR1 SSHAT and CDR2 FNYEAQ (reference sequence). CDR3 size: 15 residues. CDR3 protein: CASSSPGTGVRELFF. CDR3 coding DNA: TGTGCCAGCAGCTCTCCCGGGACAGGGGTTAGGGAGCTGTTTTTT.

This chain connects TRBV5-1 to TRBJ1-2; TRBD1 might be the D (5 bases). CDR1 and CDR2 (germline): SGHRS, YFSETQ. Trimming left V 0 bases short and J 1 base short, with 10 bases between. The CDR3 length is 15 residues. CDR3 coding DNA: TGCGCCAGCAGCTTGGAGACGGGGGTTAACTATGGCTACACCTTC. Amino acids: CASSLETGVNYGYTF.

This clone was counted between two and nine times. The chain has TRBV30 and TRBJ2-2; 7 bases map to TRBD2. The trim removed 5 bases at V and 2 bases at J, leaving 5 bases unmatched. The CDR3 has 14 amino acids. Per the germline V gene, CDR1 is GTSNPN and CDR2 is SVGIG (reference sequence). The CDR3 coding sequence is TGTGCCTGGGGACTAGTCGTCAACACCGGGGAGCTGTTTTTT. Translating gives CAWGLVVNTGELFF. Complete variable domain (other parts from reference TRBV30 and TRBJ2-2): SQTIHQWPATLVQPVGSPLSLECTVEGTSNPNLYWYRQAAGRGLQLLFYSVGIGQISSEVPQNLSASRPQDRQFILSSKKLLLSDSGFYLCAWGLVVNTGELFFGEGSRLTVL.

The chain is built from TRBV5-5 and TRBJ1-5, with D maybe TRBD1 (5 bases). The CDR3 has 13 amino acids. V lost 0 bases and J lost 11, with 12 bases in between. Germline CDR1 reads SGHKS; CDR2 reads YYEKEE (reference sequence). CDR3: CASSLGDLWAQHF. CDR3 DNA sequence: TGTGCCAGCAGCTTGGGGGACTTATGGGCCCAGCATTTT.

J is TRBJ1-1 and V is TRBV5-1; D may be TRBD1 (6 bases). V was pared by 0 bases and J by 6 bases, with 21 bases between. This CDR3 region has 17 residues. The germline CDR1 and CDR2 sequences are SGHRS and YFSETQ. The CDR3 DNA is TGCGCCAGCAGCTTGGGCGCACAGGGTACGTCTGACGCTGAAGCTTTCTTT. Protein: CASSLGAQGTSDAEAFF. The full variable domain, its missing parts supplied by reference TRBV5-1 and TRBJ1-1, is KAGVTQTPRYLIKTRGQQVTLSCSPISGHRSVSWYQQTPGQGLQFLFEYFSETQRNKGNFPGRFSGRQFSNSRSEMNVSTLELGDSALYLCASSLGAQGTSDAEAFFGQGTRLTVV.

This clone showed up just once. The chain combines TRBV9 with TRBJ2-5, with a tentative D call TRBD1 (5 bases). The V end lost 4 bases, the J end lost 2 bases, and 12 bases lay between the germline ends. The CDR3 spans 14 residues. Germline-derived CDR1 and CDR2 are SGDLS and YYNGEE. For the CDR3, the DNA is TGTGCCAGCAGCTCTTCCCAGGGTCAAGAGACCCAGTACTTC. Protein: CASSSSQGQETQYF.

The CDR3 DNA sequence: TGTGCCAGCAGTGAAGCACCCCCCCCGGGACCCCAGCATTTT. Translated: CASSEAPPPGPQHF. The V gene is TRBV6-1, the J gene TRBJ1-5; D remains unclear. Germline CDR1 MNHNS, CDR2 SASEGT. The CDR3 is 14 amino acids. V shed 0 bases and J shed 10 bases, with 13 bases lying between them.

The chain is built from TRBV28 and TRBJ2-7; 11 bases agree with TRBD2. V lost 5 bases and J lost 1; bases outside the gene matches: 1. There are 14 residues in the CDR3. CDR1 is MDHEN, CDR2 SYDVKM, per germline. Here the CDR3 DNA reads TGTGCCAGCAGTCGACTAGCGGGATCCTACGAGCAGTACTTC. It specifies CASSRLAGSYEQYF.

V gene TRBV10-3 combines with J gene TRBJ2-3; 10 bases agree with TRBD2. The germline gives CDR1 ENHRY, CDR2 SYGVKD. This CDR3 region has 14 residues. V lost 7 bases and J lost 3; bases outside the gene matches: 4. The CDR3 nucleotides are TGTGCCATCACGATAGCGGGAGGAACAGATACGCAGTATTTT. It is translated as CAITIAGGTDTQYF.

This clone was seen a few times. The chain uses TRBV4-2 and TRBJ1-2, with 8 bases that match TRBD1. Losses at the gene ends were 2 bases for V and 0 bases for J; bases not matched to a gene: 5. CDR3 length: 16 residues. CDR1 and CDR2 (germline): LGHNA, YNFKEQ. The CDR3 sequence: CASSQSGGVTNYGYTF. For the CDR3, the DNA is TGTGCCAGCAGCCAATCAGGGGGCGTCACTAACTATGGCTACACCTTC.

The rearrangement joins TRBV7-6 to TRBJ2-5, with D uncertain. Trimming removed 1 base at V and 2 bases at J, with 8 bases between. The CDR3 sequence is 14 residues long. Germline values: CDR1 SGHVS, CDR2 FNYEAQ. CDR3 sequence: CASSLGAGQETQYF. In nucleotides, the CDR3 is TGTGCCAGCAGCTTAGGAGCAGGACAAGAGACCCAGTACTTC.

The V call is TRBV29-1, the J call TRBJ1-2; D gene uncertain. V was trimmed by 3 bases and J by 0 bases, leaving 11 bases between them. Per the germline V gene, CDR1 is SQVTM and CDR2 is ANQGSEA. CDR3 length: 14 residues. The DNA for the CDR3 is TGCAGCGTTGAGCTGAGTAGTTCTAACTATGGCTACACCTTC. The encoded protein is CSVELSSSNYGYTF.

A note on this clone: A junction end diverges from the germline sequence, so it may reflect a read error. The V call is TRBV20-1, the J call TRBJ1-1; D possibly corresponds to TRBD1 (5 bases). There are 9 residues in the CDR3. CDR1 and CDR2 from the germline V gene are DFQATT and SNEGSKA (reference sequence). CDR3 sequence (DNA): TGCAGTGCTAGAGGCCCTGGGGCTTTT. Translating gives CSARGPGAF.

This clone has a handful of counts. The CDR3 bases are TGTGCCAGCAGCCCCGGGAAGGGGGCAGATACGCAGTATTTT. It codes for CASSPGKGADTQYF. This chain connects TRBV7-2 to TRBJ2-3, with D perhaps TRBD1 (6 bases). The germline CDR1 and CDR2 sequences are SGHTA and FQGNSA. The CDR3 is made up of 14 amino acids. Trimming left V 5 bases short and J 4 bases short, with 13 bases between.

Notes on this clone: A junction end diverges from the germline sequence, so it may reflect a read error. The chain has TRBV30 and TRBJ1-1; possibly TRBD1 for D (6 bases). The CDR3 has 14 amino acids. Per germline, CDR1 GTSNPN and CDR2 SVGIG (reference sequence). The CDR3 DNA reads as TGTGCCTGGAGTATCGGGGGCAGCGGGACTGAGGCTTTCTTT. Its translation is CAWSIGGSGTEAFF.

The sample holds a few counts of this clone. This chain joins TRBV19 and TRBJ2-5, with 7 bases that match TRBD1. Per germline, CDR1 LNHDA and CDR2 SQIVND (reference sequence). This CDR3 spans 13 amino acids. Germline trimming cut 5 bases from V and 2 bases from J; bases unmatched to any gene: 2. The chain's CDR3 is CASSLDRQETQYF. The CDR3 DNA is TGTGCCAGTAGTTTGGACAGGCAAGAGACCCAGTACTTC.

This clone was seen a handful of times. This chain uses TRBV6-1 with TRBJ2-7; the match to TRBD1 covers 8 bases. The CDR3 spans 14 residues. J gave up 2 bases and V 8 bases, and 8 bases lay outside the gene matches. Germline-derived CDR1 and CDR2 are MNHNS and SASEGT. CDR3 sequence (DNA): TGTGCCAGCTGCAGGGACAGGACCGCCTACGAGCAGTACTTC. It is translated as CASCRDRTAYEQYF.